Below, 25 T cell receptor beta chains from the same sample are listed, as sequenced in a study of response to subunit inactivated influenza vaccine. TCRdb used MiXCR to reprocess the RT-PCR reads, holding one entry per CDR3 protein. The sample shows roughly 500,000 distinct CDR3 sequences, roughly 23% of them seen only once. The sample was CD4+ T cells sorted from PBMCs, taken roughly 5 days after vaccination. The origin of the receptors is a man over 45 who received an inactivated influenza vaccine.

The rearrangement uses TRBV5-5 and TRBJ1-3; no clear D. V was cut by 0 bases and J by 0 bases, with 7 bases left in between. Germline lookup yields CDR1 SGHKS and CDR2 YYEKEE (reference sequence). The CDR3 is made up of 15 amino acids. CDR3 DNA: TGTGCCAGCAGCTTGGGGACCGCCTCTGGAAACACCATATATTTT. Protein sequence: CASSLGTASGNTIYF. Using reference TRBV5-5 and TRBJ1-3 for the parts outside the CDR3, the full variable domain is DAGVTQSPTHLIKTRGQQVTLRCSPISGHKSVSWYQQVLGQGPQFIFQYYEKEERGRGNFPDRFSARQFPNYSSELNVNALLLGDSALYLCASSLGTASGNTIYFGEGSWLTVV.

This chain joins TRBV5-1 and TRBJ1-1, with a possible D match to TRBD1 (5 bases). This CDR3 has 14 amino acids. CDR1 is SGHRS and CDR2 is YFSETQ in the germline V gene. V was cut by 3 bases and J by 2 bases, with 11 bases left in between. The DNA of the CDR3 is TGCGCCAGCAGCTCCAGACAGCCCAACACTGAAGCTTTCTTT. Protein product: CASSSRQPNTEAFF. The whole variable domain, remainder taken from reference TRBV5-1 and TRBJ1-1, is KAGVTQTPRYLIKTRGQQVTLSCSPISGHRSVSWYQQTPGQGLQFLFEYFSETQRNKGNFPGRFSGRQFSNSRSEMNVSTLELGDSALYLCASSSRQPNTEAFFGQGTRLTVV.

This chain joins TRBV4-2 and TRBJ2-1; 8 nucleotides line up with TRBD2. V trimming: 4 bases; J trimming: 7 bases; junction bases outside the gene matches: 6. The CDR3 runs 14 residues. Germline loops: CDR1 LGHNA, CDR2 YNFKEQ. The CDR3 is CASSPSGGPNEQFF. In nucleotides, the CDR3 is TGTGCCAGCAGCCCCAGCGGGGGACCGAATGAGCAGTTCTTC.

The table lists this clonotype with a few counts. V is TRBV25-1 and J is TRBJ1-1; tentatively, D is TRBD1 (5 bases). The CDR3 totals 14 residues. The ends were cut back, 3 bases at V and 4 bases at J, with 12 bases in the middle. CDR1 and CDR2 from the germline V gene are MGHDK and SYGVNS. CDR3: CASSDRDWSTEAFF. CDR3 bases: TGTGCCAGCAGTGACCGGGACTGGAGCACTGAAGCTTTCTTT.

The chain is built from TRBV4-2 and TRBJ2-2; D is unclear. There are 15 residues in the CDR3. Trimming cost V 0 bases and J 6 bases, with 11 bases left between them. Germline V gene data show CDR1 as LGHNA and CDR2 as YNFKEQ. The CDR3 region has the DNA TGTGCCAGCAGCCAAGATAAAAGGTCATCCGGGGAGCTGTTTTTT. As protein: CASSQDKRSSGELFF.

About this clonotype itself: In this CDR3 the conserved last residue, phenylalanine or tryptophan, is missing, so a read error is likely. The CDR3 spells CASSPGLLTWELFC. The CDR3 nucleotides are TGTGCCAGCAGCCCGGGGCTCCTCACCTGGGAGCTGTTTTGT. The rearrangement uses TRBV3-1 and TRBJ2-2, with D possibly being TRBD1 or TRBD2 (5 bases each). The CDR3 is 14 residues long. CDR1 is LGHDT and CDR2 is YNNKEL in the germline V gene (reference sequence).

Here the CDR3 reads CASSQEGGLLDQPQHF. The CDR3 nucleotides read TGCGCCAGCAGCCAAGAAGGGGGACTCCTTGATCAGCCCCAGCATTTT. The gene calls are TRBV4-1 and TRBJ1-5, with D maybe TRBD1 (6 bases). This CDR3 comprises 16 residues. V was shortened by 0 bases and J by 5 bases, with 14 bases between the two germline ends. CDR1 and CDR2 from the germline V gene are MGHRA and YSYEKL.

The chain combines TRBV6-1 with TRBJ2-7; 10 bases map to TRBD2. This CDR3 has 15 amino acids. Germline V gene data show CDR1 as MNHNS and CDR2 as SASEGT. V lost 8 bases and J lost 3; bases outside the gene matches: 10. The CDR3 reads CASRPISGGIYEQYF. The DNA for the CDR3 is TGTGCCAGCCGTCCAATTAGCGGGGGGATCTACGAGCAGTACTTC.

There are many counts of this clonotype. The chain combines TRBV12-3 or TRBV12-4 with TRBJ1-2, with TRBD1 identical over 7 bases. The J segment lost 3 bases and the V segment lost 5 bases, leaving 9 bases of the junction unmatched. The CDR3 totals 15 residues. Here the CDR3 reads CASSRGQPRHYGYTF. The CDR3, as DNA: TGTGCCAGCAGTAGGGGACAGCCTAGACACTATGGCTACACCTTC.

V gene TRBV11-2 combines with J gene TRBJ2-5; D gene uncertain. V was trimmed by 0 bases and J by 1 base, leaving 9 bases between them. The CDR3 loop spans 15 amino acids. CDR1 and CDR2 from the germline V gene are SGHAT and FQNNGV. The CDR3 DNA reads TGTGCCAGCAGCTTAGACTCGGTCCTCCAAGAGACCCAGTACTTC. Encoded protein: CASSLDSVLQETQYF. The variable domain in full, completed from reference TRBV11-2 and TRBJ2-5, reads EAGVAQSPRYKIIEKRQSVAFWCNPISGHATLYWYQQILGQGPKLLIQFQNNGVVDDSQLPKDRFSAERLKGVDSTLKIQPAKLEDSAVYLCASSLDSVLQETQYFGPGTRLLVL.

The CDR3 DNA reads as TGTGCCAGCAGCCACGACAGGGGTAGCAATCAGCCCCAGCATTTT. It is translated as CASSHDRGSNQPQHF. This chain uses TRBV4-2 with TRBJ1-5; 8 bases match TRBD1. Looked up from germline, CDR1 is LGHNA and CDR2 is YNFKEQ. V shed 3 bases and J 0 bases; nucleotides not matched to a gene: 1. The CDR3 has 15 residues.

This chain links TRBV20-1 with TRBJ2-7; perhaps TRBD1 as D (5 bases). The CDR3 length is 14 residues. Trimming stripped 1 base from V and 3 bases from J, with 13 bases between. Looked up from germline, CDR1 is DFQATT and CDR2 is SNEGSKA (reference sequence). CDR3: CSARVPTRGYEQYF. CDR3 coding DNA: TGCAGTGCTAGAGTCCCGACAAGGGGCTACGAGCAGTACTTC.

This chain joins TRBV27 and TRBJ2-6; D not resolved. This CDR3 is built from 15 residues. Germline values: CDR1 MNHEY, CDR2 SMNVEV (reference sequence). Trimming removed 6 bases at V and 1 base at J, with 10 bases between. The chain's CDR3 is CASSPWGSGANVLTF. The CDR3 bases are TGTGCCAGCAGCCCCTGGGGTTCTGGGGCCAACGTCCTGACTTTC. The entire variable domain, with the rest obtained from reference TRBV27 and TRBJ2-6, is as follows: EAQVTQNPRYLITVTGKKLTVTCSQNMNHEYMSWYRQDPGLGLRQIYYSMNVEVTDKGDVPEGYKVSRKEKRNFPLILESPSPNQTSLYFCASSPWGSGANVLTFGAGSRLTVL.

This clonotype occurred a few times. The chain recombines TRBV12-3 or TRBV12-4 with TRBJ2-7; no clear D. Trimming removed 5 bases from V and 4 bases from J, with 9 bases in between. The length of the CDR3 is 12 residues. The CDR3 reads CASSGVGYEQYF. In nucleotides, the CDR3 is TGTGCCAGCAGTGGGGTTGGGTACGAGCAGTACTTC.

The chain carries TRBV7-2 and TRBJ1-2; TRBD1 aligns across 9 bases. J lost 2 bases, V lost 4 bases, and 5 bases had no gene match. The CDR3 length is 15 residues. Germline V lookup: CDR1 SGHTA, CDR2 FQGNSA. The CDR3: CASSWGQGTNYGYTF. The DNA of the CDR3 is TGTGCCAGCAGCTGGGGACAGGGAACAAACTATGGCTACACCTTC.

In its sample, this clonotype was seen a few times. The chain has TRBV7-8 and TRBJ2-7, with 7 bases lining up with TRBD1. The germline gives CDR1 SGHVS, CDR2 FQNEAQ. J lost 0 bases, V lost 5 bases, and 7 bases had no gene match. The CDR3 is 15 amino acids. The CDR3 DNA reads as TGTGCCAGCAGCCGCAACAGGGGTAACTCCTACGAGCAGTACTTC. It translates to CASSRNRGNSYEQYF.

V is TRBV6-1 and J is TRBJ2-7, with TRBD1 identical over 11 bases. The CDR3 runs to 15 residues. The V segment lost 6 bases and the J segment 6 bases; nucleotides outside the gene matches: 10. Germline lookup yields CDR1 MNHNS and CDR2 SASEGT. CDR3 DNA sequence: TGTGCCAGCAGCTGGACAGGGGGCAATGTTGGCGAGCAGTACTTC. Translating gives CASSWTGGNVGEQYF.

The chain carries TRBV9 and TRBJ2-5; TRBD2 is a possible D gene (5 bases). This CDR3 comprises 15 residues. CDR1 is SGDLS, CDR2 YYNGEE, per germline. Deletions cut 0 bases from V and 0 bases from J, with 9 bases between. The CDR3 region is CASSVEGSNQETQYF. The CDR3 DNA is TGTGCCAGCAGCGTAGAAGGGAGTAACCAAGAGACCCAGTACTTC. Variable domain in full (rest from reference TRBV9 and TRBJ2-5): DSGVTQTPKHLITATGQRVTLRCSPRSGDLSVYWYQQSLDQGLQFLIQYYNGEERAKGNILERFSAQQFPDLHSELNLSSLELGDSALYFCASSVEGSNQETQYFGPGTRLLVL.

This chain connects TRBV4-2 to TRBJ1-5; TRBD1 is a possible D gene (5 bases). Trimming cost V 4 bases and J 6 bases, with 13 bases left between them. Germline CDR1 reads LGHNA; CDR2 reads YNFKEQ. CDR3 length equals 14 residues. The CDR3 nucleotides read TGTGCCAGCAGCCGGGGGAGGGAGGCTCAGCCCCAGCATTTT. Translating it yields CASSRGREAQPQHF.

The chain links TRBV5-1 to TRBJ2-2; unclear D gene. Germline values: CDR1 SGHRS, CDR2 YFSETQ. V lost 1 base, J lost 4 bases, and 8 bases lay in between. The CDR3 covers 14 residues. In DNA, the CDR3 is TGCGCCAGCAGCTTGACGGATATCACCGGGGAGCTGTTTTTT. This codes for CASSLTDITGELFF.

There are a few counts of this clonotype. This rearrangement joins TRBV4-1 to TRBJ2-3, with 10 bases identical to TRBD2. V was clipped by 0 bases and J by 2 bases; unmatched bases: 11. This CDR3 has 19 amino acids. Germline CDR1 and CDR2: MGHRA and YSYEKL. The CDR3 region has the DNA TGCGCCAGCAGCCAAGAAGGAGGTAGCGGGGGGTACCTCACAGATACGCAGTATTTT. Translated: CASSQEGGSGGYLTDTQYF.

This clonotype was counted a few times. The chain links TRBV6-1 to TRBJ1-2; 12 bases are shared with TRBD1. This CDR3 comprises 15 residues. Losses at the gene ends were 2 bases for V and 4 bases for J; bases not matched to a gene: 2. Germline CDR1 reads MNHNS; CDR2 reads SASEGT. The CDR3 DNA sequence: TGTGCCAGCAGTGAATTGGGACAGGGGGCCTATGGCTACACCTTC. This gives the protein CASSELGQGAYGYTF.

This rearrangement joins TRBV11-1 to TRBJ2-5; 9 nucleotides line up with TRBD2. The CDR3 extends over 18 amino acids. V was pared by 3 bases and J by 2 bases, with 13 bases of the junction left unmatched. From germline, CDR1 is SGHAT and CDR2 FQDESV (reference sequence). CDR3 nucleotide sequence: TGTGCCAGCAGCTTGGGTTTAGCGGGAGTAGTGGTACAAGAGACCCAGTACTTC. Its translation: CASSLGLAGVVVQETQYF.

About this clonotype: A read error may produce the germline difference seen at one junction end. V and J are TRBV7-2 and TRBJ2-3; TRBD1 or TRBD2 may be the D gene (6 bases each). The germline gives CDR1 SGHTA, CDR2 FQGNSA. The CDR3 runs 15 residues. Written as DNA, the CDR3 is TGTGCCAGCAGCTCGGCCGGGACGGGCCGGATTAGGGGGGATTTT. Protein: CASSSAGTGRIRGDF.

The V and J genes are TRBV28 and TRBJ2-3, with TRBD2 matching 9 bases. V shed 7 bases, J shed 0 bases, and the junction held 5 bases outside the gene matches. There are 15 residues in the CDR3. The germline CDR1 and CDR2 sequences are MDHEN and SYDVKM. CDR3 protein: CASNAAGGSTDTQYF. The CDR3 DNA sequence: TGTGCCAGCAACGCAGCGGGAGGAAGCACAGATACGCAGTATTTT.